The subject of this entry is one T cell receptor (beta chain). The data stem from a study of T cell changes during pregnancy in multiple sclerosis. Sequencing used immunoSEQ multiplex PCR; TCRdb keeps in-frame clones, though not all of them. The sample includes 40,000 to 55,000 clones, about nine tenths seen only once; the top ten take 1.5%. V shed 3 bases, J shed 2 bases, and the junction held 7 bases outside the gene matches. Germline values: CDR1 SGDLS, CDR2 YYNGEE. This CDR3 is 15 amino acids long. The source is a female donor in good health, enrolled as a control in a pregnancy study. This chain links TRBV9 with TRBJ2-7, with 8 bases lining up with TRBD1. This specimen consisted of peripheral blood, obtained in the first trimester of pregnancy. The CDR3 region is CASSGGTGQTYEQYF. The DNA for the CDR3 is TGTGCCAGCAGCGGGGGGACAGGCCAGACCTACGAGCAGTACTTC.